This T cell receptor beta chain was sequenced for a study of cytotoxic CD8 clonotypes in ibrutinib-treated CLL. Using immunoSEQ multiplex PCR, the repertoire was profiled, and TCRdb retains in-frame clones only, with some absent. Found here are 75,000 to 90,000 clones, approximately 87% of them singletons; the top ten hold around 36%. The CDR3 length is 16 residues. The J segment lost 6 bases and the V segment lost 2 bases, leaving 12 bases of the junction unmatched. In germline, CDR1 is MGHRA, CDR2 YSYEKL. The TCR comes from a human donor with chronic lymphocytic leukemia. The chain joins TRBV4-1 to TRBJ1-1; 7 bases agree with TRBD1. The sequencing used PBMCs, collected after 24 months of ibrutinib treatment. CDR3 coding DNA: TGCGCCAGCAGCCAACATAGCAGGGGGAGGTTCGCTGAAGCTTTCTTT. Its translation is CASSQHSRGRFAEAFF.